The 27 T cell receptor beta chains reported below all come from one sample, sequenced in a study of tumor-infiltrating lymphocytes in primary liver carcinoma. With around 490 ng total RNA as template and a constant-region primer, TCR beta cDNA was made. Libraries covering TCR beta were generated through three nested multiplex PCR rounds (using a slightly modified ARM-PCR). PCR rounds one and two used TRBV1-TRBV30 forward primers with a C-beta reverse primer for 10 cycles each. TCRdb ran MiXCR on the multiplex PCR reads and lists one entry per CDR3 protein. The table records tens of thousands of distinct CDR3 sequences, around 77% of them present only once. Between about 19 and 34 mg of unsorted bulk tissue served as the source from which RNA and DNA were co-extracted. The sequencing sample was made of liver tumor tissue from sampling region 5. Sample subset: tumor region T5, tumor centre. Every receptor here comes from a woman aged 25 to 45 with primary liver carcinoma and hepatitis B virus infection.

The chain is built from TRBV28 and TRBJ2-1, with TRBD2 matching 11 bases. Germline V gene sequence: CDR1 MDHEN, CDR2 SYDVKM. With V trimmed by 6 bases and J by 5 bases, 3 bases remained unmatched. The CDR3 runs 14 residues. The CDR3 protein is CASRGTSGHNEQFF. The DNA for the CDR3 is TGTGCCAGCAGAGGGACTAGCGGCCACAATGAGCAGTTCTTC.

As for this clonotype: Given the absence of the conserved phenylalanine or tryptophan at the CDR3 end, a read error is likely. V gene TRBV11-1 combines with J gene TRBJ2-5; 7 positions agree with TRBD1. Germline CDR1 reads SGHAT; CDR2 reads FQDESV (reference sequence). This CDR3 spans 14 amino acids. The CDR3 DNA is TGTTCCAGCAGCTGGGCAGGGGGTACTGGGACCCAGTACTAC. Protein: CSSSWAGGTGTQYY.

This clonotype is classed as large (0.1 to 1%). V and J are TRBV29-1 and TRBJ1-2; D gene uncertain. The CDR3 runs 12 residues. Trimming took off 5 bases at V and 5 bases at J, with 12 bases between the two ends. The germline V gene has CDR1 SQVTM and CDR2 ANQGSEA. The CDR3 bases are TGCAGCGTTTCGGGCAGGCCATATGGCTACACCTTC. Translating it yields CSVSGRPYGYTF.

About this clonotype itself: Relative to the germline gene, one junction end is altered; a read error may explain this. The V call is TRBV11-2, the J call TRBJ2-5; D is unclear. The germline V gene has CDR1 SGHAT and CDR2 FQNNGV. The CDR3 extends over 13 amino acids. CDR3 amino acids: CASILWRQVTQYF. CDR3 in DNA: TGTGCCAGCATCTTATGGCGGCAAGTGACCCAGTATTTC.

Turning to this clonotype: One end of the junction varies from germline; a read error may be responsible. The chain joins TRBV29-1 to TRBJ2-5; D could derive from TRBD1 or TRBD2 (5 bases each). The germline V gene encodes CDR1 SQVTM and CDR2 ANQGSEA. CDR3 size: 15 residues. CDR3 sequence: CSVETGRGVMGTQYF. CDR3 in DNA: TGCAGTGTTGAAACCGGAAGGGGAGTGATGGGGACCCAGTACTTC.

Turning to this clonotype: One junction end does not reproduce the germline sequence, and a read error may be involved. The chain recombines TRBV28 with TRBJ2-3, with D unresolved. The CDR3 sequence is 12 residues long. Germline V gene lookup returns CDR1 MDHEN and CDR2 SYDVKM. CDR3 amino acids: CASRDLVGTRYF. The CDR3 DNA sequence: TGTGCCAGCAGGGACCTAGTGGGTACGCGGTATTTT.

With respect to this clonotype: A read error is likely, as this CDR3 ends without the conserved phenylalanine or tryptophan. This chain connects TRBV7-8 to TRBJ2-7; perhaps TRBD1 as D (6 bases). V was trimmed by 4 bases and J by 3 bases, leaving 19 bases between them. Germline assignment: CDR1 SGHVS and CDR2 FQNEAQ. This CDR3 contains 16 residues. The CDR3 spells CASSSLDSSRYYEQYL. As DNA, the CDR3 is TGTGCCAGCAGCTCCTTGGACAGCTCGAGATACTACGAGCAGTACCTC.

The chain has TRBV28 and TRBJ2-7; maybe TRBD2 (5 bases). V dropped 5 bases and J dropped 1 base, with 12 bases sitting between them. The CDR3 is 14 amino acids. CDR1 is MDHEN, CDR2 SYDVKM, per germline. The CDR3 region has the DNA TGTGCCAGCAGTCCCTGGGGAGTATCCTACGAGCAGTACTTC. This codes for CASSPWGVSYEQYF.

Turning to this clonotype: Mismatch with germline at one junction end may stem from a read error. The V call is TRBV11-2, the J call TRBJ2-7; TRBD2 is a possible D gene (5 bases). Germline CDR1 and CDR2: SGHAT and FQNNGV. This CDR3 is 15 amino acids long. DNA for the CDR3: TGTGTCAACAGCTTAGAAACGAGGGATCTACGCGGGCAGTACTTT. This sequence encodes CVNSLETRDLRGQYF.

Details on this clonotype: Its ends do not fully match the called genes, so a read error is possible. The chain employs TRBV11-2 and TRBJ2-7; a weak D match, TRBD2 (5 bases). This CDR3 has 15 amino acids. The germline V gene encodes CDR1 SGHAT and CDR2 FQNNGV. Written as DNA, the CDR3 is TGTGTCAGCAGCTTAGAAACGAGGGATCTACACAGGCAGTACTTC. Protein product: CVSSLETRDLHRQYF. Using reference TRBV11-2 and TRBJ2-7 for the parts outside the CDR3, the full variable domain is EAGVAQSPRYKIIEKRQSVAFWCNPISGHATLYWYQQILGQGPKLLIQFQNNGVVDDSQLPKDRFSAERLKGVDSTLKIQPAKLEDSAVYLCVSSLETRDLHRQYFGPGTRLTVT.

This clonotype was counted once. The junction departs from germline at one end; a sequencing error may be responsible. The chain combines TRBV5-4 with TRBJ2-3, with D possibly TRBD2 on 5 matching bases. CDR3 length: 17 residues. Germline V gene data show CDR1 as SGHNT and CDR2 as YYREEE (reference sequence). The CDR3 nucleotides are TGTGCCAGCAGCGTAGACGGACTCCCTCCATCCACAGATACACAGTATTTT. It specifies CASSVDGLPPSTDTQYF.

This clonotype was detected only once. A junction boundary mismatches the germline segment, possibly from a read error. The rearrangement links TRBV5-4 to TRBJ1-5; maybe TRBD1 (5 bases). Germline lookup yields CDR1 SGHNT and CDR2 YYREEE (reference sequence). There are 16 residues in the CDR3. The CDR3 DNA sequence: TGTGCCAGCAGCTTGGATGGGGGTACGGATAATCAGCTCCAGCATTTT. Translated, it gives CASSLDGGTDNQLQHF.

The gene calls are TRBV7-9 and TRBJ2-4; D is unclear. There are 16 residues in the CDR3. V shed 5 bases and J shed 6 bases, with 20 bases lying between them. Germline CDR1 reads SEHNR; CDR2 reads FQNEAQ (reference sequence). DNA of the CDR3: TGTGCCAGCAGCCTATCTTCCCCCGGGCCAATAAACATTCAGTACTTC. This encodes CASSLSSPGPINIQYF.

V and J are TRBV29-1 and TRBJ2-5; 10 positions match TRBD1. This CDR3 comprises 15 residues. Trimming cost V 1 base and J 2 bases; bases outside gene matches: 4. Germline assignment: CDR1 SQVTM and CDR2 ANQGSEA. Here the CDR3 DNA reads TGCAGCGTTGAAGGGGGGACAGGGGAACAAGAGACCCAGTACTTC. Its protein is CSVEGGTGEQETQYF.

This clonotype was found once. One end of the junction does not line up with germline, which may come from a read error. This chain links TRBV5-1 with TRBJ2-1; possible D gene TRBD1, 6 bases. Germline CDR1 and CDR2: SGHRS and YFSETQ. The CDR3 is 15 residues long. In DNA, the CDR3 is TGCGCCAGCAGCTTGACAGGGATGACCTACAGTGAGCTGTTCTTC. Protein: CASSLTGMTYSELFF.

This clonotype came up once. The CDR3 does not close with the conserved phenylalanine or tryptophan, likely indicating a read error. The rearrangement links TRBV5-4 to TRBJ2-3; a weak D match, TRBD1 (5 bases). In germline, CDR1 is SGHNT, CDR2 YYREEE (reference sequence). The length of the CDR3 is 17 residues. Here the CDR3 DNA reads TGTGCCAGAAGCGTAGACGGACACCCTCCACCCACAGATACTCAGTATCTT. Amino acid sequence: CARSVDGHPPPTDTQYL.

For this clonotype: The junction and the germline gene differ at one end; a read error may be behind it. The V and J genes are TRBV6-9 and TRBJ2-3, with TRBD2 identical over 10 bases. Germline lookup yields CDR1 MNHGY and CDR2 SVAAGI. The CDR3 totals 16 residues. The CDR3 DNA reads TGTGCCGGCAGTTTTACTTGCGGGACTAGCGTAGATACGCAGTTTTTT. Its translation is CAGSFTCGTSVDTQFF.

The sample holds a few counts of this clonotype. The junction departs from germline at one end; a sequencing error may be responsible. CDR3 loop: CAISESAAGAYNEQF. CDR3 in DNA: TGTGCCATCAGTGAGTCGGCAGCGGGAGCCTACAATGAGCAGTTC. The genes are TRBV10-3 and TRBJ2-1; TRBD2 agrees at 8 bases. Per the germline V gene, CDR1 is ENHRY and CDR2 is SYGVKD. The CDR3 has 15 residues.

This chain links TRBV20-1 with TRBJ2-1; 9 nucleotides line up with TRBD2. The V gene's germline CDR1 is DFQATT and CDR2 SNEGSKA (reference sequence). The CDR3 runs to 15 residues. J gave up 7 bases and V 5 bases, and 12 bases lay outside the gene matches. CDR3 in DNA: TGCAGTGCTCAGCGCCCGGGACTAGCCTCTAATGAGCAGTTCTTC. Protein: CSAQRPGLASNEQFF.

Notes on this clonotype: One junction end does not reproduce the germline sequence, and a read error may be involved. The chain is built from TRBV6-2 or TRBV6-3 and TRBJ1-5, with a possible D match to TRBD1 (5 bases). Germline V lookup: CDR1 MNHEY, CDR2 SVGEGT. The CDR3 consists of 13 residues. CDR3 nucleotides: TGTGCCAGCAATTACCGGGGCAGTCAGCCCCAGCATTTT. This translates into CASNYRGSQPQHF.

With respect to this clonotype: One base away lies a much larger clone, so this may be a sequencing read error. Without the conserved terminal phenylalanine or tryptophan, this CDR3 likely stems from a read error. The chain joins TRBV5-1 to TRBJ2-7; D not resolved. Germline V gene lookup returns CDR1 SGHRS and CDR2 YFSETQ. V lost 0 bases to trimming and J lost 1 base, with 14 bases between them. The CDR3 sequence is 16 residues long. Here the CDR3 reads CASSLGHRVSSYEQYL. CDR3 DNA: TGCGCCAGCAGCTTGGGACACCGGGTCAGTTCCTACGAGCAGTACCTC.

To note about this clonotype: The junction departs from the called germline gene at one end, perhaps through a read error. This chain links TRBV6-5 with TRBJ2-7; tentatively, D is TRBD1 (6 bases). The CDR3 consists of 15 residues. Germline CDR1 reads MNHEY; CDR2 reads SVGAGI. The CDR3 region is CASRYKDSSSYEHYF. CDR3 coding DNA: TGTGCCAGCAGATACAAGGACAGCAGCTCTTACGAGCACTACTTC.

The chain uses TRBV6-1 and TRBJ1-2; no clear D. This CDR3 comprises 18 residues. The V gene's germline CDR1 is MNHNS and CDR2 SASEGT. CDR3 in amino acids: CTSSERFLVLRSNYGYTF. Written as DNA, the CDR3 is TGTACTAGCAGTGAACGGTTCCTGGTCCTTAGGTCTAACTATGGCTACACCTTC.

Of note for this clonotype: This CDR3 fails to terminate in the conserved phenylalanine or tryptophan, so it likely reflects a read error. The rearrangement links TRBV29-1 to TRBJ2-1, with D possibly TRBD2 on 5 matching bases. Germline assignment: CDR1 SQVTM and CDR2 ANQGSEA. This CDR3 is built from 13 residues. CDR3 region: CSVDGLAVTEQFL. CDR3 sequence (DNA): TGTAGCGTTGATGGACTGGCCGTGACTGAGCAGTTCTTA.

Of note for this clonotype: At one of its ends the junction is not consistent with the germline gene, which may arise from a read error. This chain connects TRBV11-2 to TRBJ2-2; possibly TRBD2 for D (5 bases). Germline values: CDR1 SGHAT, CDR2 FQNNGV. The CDR3 covers 16 residues. The CDR3 is CASSIAGFVNTGELFF. For the CDR3, the DNA is TGTGCCAGCAGCATAGCTGGGTTCGTGAACACCGGGGAGTTGTTTTTT. The full variable domain, in which reference TRBV11-2 and TRBJ2-2 provide the parts outside the CDR3, is EAGVAQSPRYKIIEKRQSVAFWCNPISGHATLYWYQQILGQGPKLLIQFQNNGVVDDSQLPKDRFSAERLKGVDSTLKIQPAKLEDSAVYLCASSIAGFVNTGELFFGEGSRLTVL.

Turning to this clonotype: Sequence at one end of the junction differs from germline and may be a read error. This chain connects TRBV11-2 to TRBJ1-2; D unresolved. The CDR3 is 13 residues long. CDR1 is SGHAT, CDR2 FQNNGV, per germline. CDR3 residues: CASGPRHGSGYTF. CDR3 nucleotides: TGTGCCAGCGGCCCCCGACATGGAAGCGGCTATACCTTC.

This chain links TRBV4-3 with TRBJ1-2; perhaps TRBD1 as D (5 bases). The CDR3 is made up of 20 amino acids. V was trimmed by 1 base and J by 0 bases, leaving 24 bases between them. The germline CDR1 and CDR2 sequences are LGHNA and YSLEER. As DNA, the CDR3 is TGCGCCAGCAGCCAAGGCGAGGGAAGGGGCAGGACTCCTACTAACTATGGCTACACCTTC. Amino acid sequence: CASSQGEGRGRTPTNYGYTF.